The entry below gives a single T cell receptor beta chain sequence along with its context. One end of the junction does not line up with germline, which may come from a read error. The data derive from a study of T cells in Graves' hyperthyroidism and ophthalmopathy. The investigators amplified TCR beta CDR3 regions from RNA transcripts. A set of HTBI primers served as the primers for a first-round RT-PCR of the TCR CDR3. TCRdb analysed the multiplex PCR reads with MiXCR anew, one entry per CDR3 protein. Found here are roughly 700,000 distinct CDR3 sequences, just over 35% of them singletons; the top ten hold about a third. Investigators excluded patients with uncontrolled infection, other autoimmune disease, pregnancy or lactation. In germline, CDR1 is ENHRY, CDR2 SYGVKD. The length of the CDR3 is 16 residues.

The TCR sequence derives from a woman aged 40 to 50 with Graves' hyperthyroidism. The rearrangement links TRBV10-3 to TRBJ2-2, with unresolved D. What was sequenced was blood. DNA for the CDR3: TGTGCCAGCAGTCACGAGGTTGCGACGAACACCGGGGAGCTGTTTTTT. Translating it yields CASSHEVATNTGELFF.